This T cell receptor beta chain was found in a study of T-cell memory formation after mild COVID-19. Across the study: There were largely donor-specific TCR clusters.

The CDR3 totals 14 residues. Trimming removed 4 bases from V and 1 base from J, with 9 bases in between. The germline gives CDR1 KGHDR, CDR2 SFDVKD. This clonotype was seen only a few times. Constant-segment primers were used for 5'RACE, and the resulting TCR alpha and TCR beta cDNA libraries carried sample barcodes and UMIs. From the 5' RACE reads, TCRdb called clonotypes with MiXCR, one entry per CDR3 protein. This table has roughly 560,000 distinct CDR3 sequences, 20% appearing once. This clonotype originated in an adult woman who had mild COVID-19 (a few samples of this study predate the infection). Cell type and time point are not known. Sequenced input: PBMCs or a T cell subset sorted from them (not recorded which). This chain uses TRBV24-1 with TRBJ1-1; D not certain. The CDR3 is CATSDEDPNTEAFF. The CDR3, as DNA: TGTGCCACCAGTGACGAGGACCCGAACACTGAAGCTTTCTTT.